These T cell receptor beta chains were read from a single sample in a study of blood T cell repertoires in COVID-19. Repertoires were generated with immunoSEQ multiplex PCR, while TCRdb's copy carries only in-frame clones and drops some. The data contain fewer than 110,000 clones, more than 75% of them singletons. Sequenced input: peripheral blood. Receptors were obtained from a woman in her twenties or thirties with acute or convalescent COVID-19. Both conserved end residues are part of each CDR3. The order of the fields is D gene, V gene, clone size, J gene, CDR3 DNA, CDR3 protein. D genes are given only for firm matches. A clone size is listed for some rows: how often the clone was seen (once, few, many), or a class if it is expanded.

>-|TRBV4-1|-|TRBJ1-1
TGCGCCAGCAGCCGGGGTCAGGGGATGAACACTGAAGCTTTCTTT
CASSRGQGMNTEAFF
>TRBD2|TRBV7-6|-|TRBJ2-2
TGTGCCAGCAGCTTATGGAGCGGGGGCGATAACACCGGGGAGCTGTTTTTT
CASSLWSGGDNTGELFF
>TRBD1|TRBV24-1|-|TRBJ1-4
TGTGCCACCAGTGATTCCGGACAGGGCGGTGAAAAACTGTTTTTT
CATSDSGQGGEKLFF
>-|TRBV28|once|TRBJ2-1
TGTGCCAGCAGCGGTTACAATGAGCAGTTCTTC
CASSGYNEQFF
>TRBD1|TRBV10-2|once|TRBJ2-3
TGCGCCAGCAGCAGGGGGCGATACACAGATACGCAGTATTTT
CASSRGRYTDTQYF
>TRBD1|TRBV24-1|-|TRBJ2-5
TGTGCCACCAGTGACTGGGCCTCGGGACAGGGGGTAAGGGAGACCCAGTACTTC
CATSDWASGQGVRETQYF
>TRBD1|TRBV5-1|-|TRBJ1-2
TGCGCCAGCAGCTTTGAAGGGGGCGCGCATCCAGACTACTACTACACCTTC
CASSFEGGAHPDYYYTF
>TRBD1|TRBV12-3/TRBV12-4|-|TRBJ2-7
TGTGCCAGCAGTTGGACAGGGGTGCACGAGCAGTACTTC
CASSWTGVHEQYF
>-|TRBV21-1|-|TRBJ1-5
TGTGCCAGCAGCAAAGTGGGACAGGGCCTCAATCAGCCCCAGCATTTT
CASSKVGQGLNQPQHF
>-|TRBV2|once|TRBJ2-7
TGTGCCAGCAGGGGGATAACAGGTCCGGAAGGGGAGCAGTACTTC
CASRGITGPEGEQYF
>-|TRBV6-5|-|TRBJ2-2
TGTGCCAGCACCGGGGTTCGCGGGACCGGGGAGCTGTTTTTT
CASTGVRGTGELFF
>-|TRBV27|-|TRBJ1-1
TGTGCCAGCAGTTTTAACAGGAACACTGAAGCTTTCTTT
CASSFNRNTEAFF
>-|TRBV18|once|TRBJ2-4
TGTGCCAGCTCACCCGGCGGCTTTCAGTACTTC
CASSPGGFQYF
>-|TRBV6-6|-|TRBJ2-3
TGTGCCAGCAGTTATCAGGGGAGTGATACGCAGTATTTT
CASSYQGSDTQYF
>-|TRBV27|-|TRBJ1-6
TGTGCCAGCAGGCTGACAGTTAATTCACCCCTCCACTTT
CASRLTVNSPLHF
>TRBD1|TRBV5-1|-|TRBJ2-2
TGCGCCAGCAGCTCGGACCCGGTGGGACAGGGGGCCAGGGAGCTGTTTTTT
CASSSDPVGQGARELFF
>-|TRBV6-5|-|TRBJ2-3
TGTGCCAGCAGTTACTCGATCTTGGCCGATACGCAGTATTTT
CASSYSILADTQYF
>-|TRBV30|-|TRBJ1-1
TGTGCCTGGAGTGTAAAGGGGCGGAACACTGAAGCTTTCTTT
CAWSVKGRNTEAFF
>TRBD1|TRBV18|-|TRBJ1-4
TGTGCCAGCTCACCGGGACAGGGGGGAAGTGAAAAACTGTTTTTT
CASSPGQGGSEKLFF
>-|TRBV20-1|-|TRBJ2-7
TGCAGTGCTAGTGAGAGAAGCTCGAGCTCCTACGAGCAGTACTTC
CSASERSSSSYEQYF
>TRBD1|TRBV7-6|-|TRBJ1-3
TGTGCCAGCAGCTTAGCGCTTCGGTTTGTCAGGGGGTCTGGAAACACCATATATTTT
CASSLALRFVRGSGNTIYF
>-|TRBV11-3|-|TRBJ2-1
TGTGCCAGCAGCTTCTACGGGAGCTCCTACAATGAGCAGTTCTTC
CASSFYGSSYNEQFF
>-|TRBV11-3|-|TRBJ2-7
TGTGCCAGCAGCTTAGAGCAGGGATTGGGGACCTACGAGCAGTACTTC
CASSLEQGLGTYEQYF
>-|TRBV5-6|-|TRBJ2-1
TGTGCCAGCTATAAAGGGACTTACAATGAGCAGTTCTTC
CASYKGTYNEQFF
>-|TRBV18|few|TRBJ1-1
TGTGCCAGCTCACCACCGACACTGGGGAACACTGAAGCTTTCTTT
CASSPPTLGNTEAFF
>TRBD1|TRBV27|-|TRBJ2-7
TGTGCCAGCATGAGGAGGGGACAGGGTCCCTACGAGCAGTACTTC
CASMRRGQGPYEQYF
>TRBD1|TRBV30|-|TRBJ1-2
TGTGCCTGGAGTCTGTCAGGGGGTGGCTACACCTTC
CAWSLSGGGYTF
>-|TRBV7-9|-|TRBJ1-3
TGTGCCAGCAGCACTAGAAACACCATATATTTT
CASSTRNTIYF
>TRBD1|TRBV28|-|TRBJ1-2
TGTGCCAGCAGTCCCGCCGGGACAGGCCGCGCCACTAACTATGGCTACACCTTC
CASSPAGTGRATNYGYTF
>-|TRBV3-1/TRBV3-2|-|TRBJ2-1
TGTGCCAGCAGCCAAGGGCGGGTGTCTGAGCAGTTCTTC
CASSQGRVSEQFF
>-|TRBV6-5|-|TRBJ2-6
TGTGCCAGCAGGGATGGGGGCACTGGGGCCAACGTCCTGACTTTC
CASRDGGTGANVLTF
>-|TRBV7-2|-|TRBJ1-5
TGTGCCAGCAGCCCCCGGGTCAATCAGCCCCAGCATTTT
CASSPRVNQPQHF
>-|TRBV5-4|-|TRBJ1-1
TGTGCCAGCAGCCCCTTGGAAGGGGGGAACACTGAAGCTTTCTTT
CASSPLEGGNTEAFF
>TRBD2|TRBV11-2|-|TRBJ2-7
TGTGCCAGTCGGACTAGCGGGGGGAGCTCCTACGAGCAGTACTTC
CASRTSGGSSYEQYF
>TRBD1|TRBV2|-|TRBJ1-5
TGTGCCAGCAGAGGAGGCCTGGACAGGGTCAGTCAGCCCCAGCATTTT
CASRGGLDRVSQPQHF
>TRBD1|TRBV6-5|-|TRBJ1-1
TGTGCCAGCCACCCCGGGACAGGGCGTAACACTGAAGCTTTCTTT
CASHPGTGRNTEAFF
>TRBD1|TRBV19|-|TRBJ1-1
TGTGCCAGTAGTTTCGACAGGGCAAATAGTGAAGCTTTCTTT
CASSFDRANSEAFF
>-|TRBV30|-|TRBJ1-2
TGTGCCTGGAGTTGGCCGCCCTCGGGGGGCTACACCTTC
CAWSWPPSGGYTF
>TRBD1|TRBV5-5|medium-sized|TRBJ2-7
TGTGCCAGCAGCTTGAGGGGGACAGACTACGAGCAGTACTTC
CASSLRGTDYEQYF
>TRBD2|TRBV30|-|TRBJ2-1
TGTGCCTGGAACCCGAGTGAGCGGGGTGAGCAGTTCTTC
CAWNPSERGEQFF
>TRBD1|TRBV6-5|-|TRBJ1-3
TGTGCCAGCAGACAGGGGAACTCTGGAAACACCATATATTTT
CASRQGNSGNTIYF
>-|TRBV11-3|few|TRBJ2-7
TGTGCCAGCAGCCACGGGGGTAGAGGCGAGCAGTACTTC
CASSHGGRGEQYF
>TRBD1|TRBV5-6|-|TRBJ1-2
TGTGCCAGCAGCTTCATGGACAGGGGTCATGGCTACACCTTC
CASSFMDRGHGYTF
>TRBD1|TRBV9|-|TRBJ1-1
TGTGCCAGCAGCCCCGGACAGGGCGGCACTGAAGCTTTCTTT
CASSPGQGGTEAFF
>-|TRBV7-2|-|TRBJ2-7
TGTGCCAGCAGTCTACAGGATCCCTACGAGCAGTACTTC
CASSLQDPYEQYF
>-|TRBV29-1|-|TRBJ1-2
TGCAGCGTTTACAGTAACTATGGCTACACCTTC
CSVYSNYGYTF
>-|TRBV4-1|-|TRBJ1-1
TGCGCCAGCAGCCAAGACCATAGGGGCACTGAAGCTTTCTTT
CASSQDHRGTEAFF
>TRBD2|TRBV27|few|TRBJ2-1
TGTGCCAGCAGTTTATCCACCCCAAGCGGGGGAAGAAATGAGCAGTTCTTC
CASSLSTPSGGRNEQFF
>TRBD2|TRBV30|-|TRBJ2-1
TGTGCCTGGACCAAAGGGACTAGCTCCTACAATGAGCAGTTCTTC
CAWTKGTSSYNEQFF
>-|TRBV28|-|TRBJ1-5
TGTGCCGGATCCAGGCTTTCGAGCAATCAGCCCCAGCATTTT
CAGSRLSSNQPQHF
>-|TRBV2|-|TRBJ2-2
TGTGCCAGCAGTGATGCGAGGGCCGGGGAGCTGTTTTTT
CASSDARAGELFF
>TRBD2|TRBV15|few|TRBJ2-3
TGTGCCACCAGCAGGGCGGGGGGTCTATCAGATACGCAGTATTTT
CATSRAGGLSDTQYF